This section outlines one T cell receptor beta chain sequence together with its context. Living in about two dozen US areas, the participants were between roughly 18 and 95 years of age. Original analysis: Reference gene primer amplification in the assay estimated nucleated cell counts. Assay used: immunoSEQ multiplex PCR; TCRdb lists only in-frame clones, some missing. The V and J calls and clone size were taken over from that table, and D and trimming were inferred from the DNA. The table has 200,000 or so clones, roughly 85% seen once. The data derive from a study of blood T cell repertoires in COVID-19. As for the study in general: Acute and convalescent COVID-19 specimens originated in the United States, Italy and Spain. Sources were T cells, B-cell-depleted T cells, or PBMCs; the material itself was cDNA or gDNA.

The CDR3 is 17 residues long. After removal of 0 bases from V and 0 bases from J, the junction contained 0 bases not matched to a gene. Germline V gives CDR1 SGDLS, CDR2 YYNGEE. Sequences were obtained from PBMCs or T cells enriched from blood (not recorded which). The source is a woman aged 40-49 years with acute COVID-19. The V and J genes are TRBV9 and TRBJ2-6; 10 bases fit TRBD1. The CDR3 spells CASSVGTGGSGANVLTF. CDR3 nucleotides: TGTGCCAGCAGCGTAGGGACAGGGGGCTCTGGGGCCAACGTCCTGACTTTC. Filled out from reference TRBV9 and TRBJ2-6, the complete variable domain reads DSGVTQTPKHLITATGQRVTLRCSPRSGDLSVYWYQQSLDQGLQFLIQYYNGEERAKGNILERFSAQQFPDLHSELNLSSLELGDSALYFCASSVGTGGSGANVLTFGAGSRLTVL.